This T cell receptor (beta chain) came from a study of regulatory T cells in long-lasting Graves disease. Documented time point: newly diagnosed GD, antithyroid drugs for less than 3 months. The TCR library was made from RNA extracted from PBMCs. The V gene's germline CDR1 is SEHNR and CDR2 FQNEAQ (reference sequence). The CDR3 spans 14 residues. Trimming took 1 base from V and 1 from J, leaving 7 bases between them. Building the TCR beta libraries relied on iRepertoire HTBI primers, and CDR3 regions underwent Arm-PCR. TCRdb fed the multiplex PCR reads into MiXCR, producing one record per CDR3 protein. In the table there are about 430,000 distinct CDR3 sequences, over 14% of which are singletons. This clonotype was recorded at least ten times. This sample also appeared in a second study, on T cells in Graves' hyperthyroidism and ophthalmopathy.

The sequence came from a woman aged 40 to 49 with Graves disease. V usage is TRBV7-9 and J usage is TRBJ2-5, with D tentatively TRBD1 (5 bases). Sequenced here: peripheral blood mononuclear cells (PBMCs), sampled at new diagnosis, from a patient treated with antithyroid drugs. The CDR3 DNA reads TGTGCCAGCAGCTTAGAGGGGTTCCAAGAGACCCAGTACTTC. Translation: CASSLEGFQETQYF.